This T cell receptor (beta chain) stems from a study of T cells after yellow fever vaccination. From the 5' RACE reads, TCRdb called clonotypes with MiXCR, one entry per CDR3 protein. Here the sample spans under 200,000 distinct CDR3 sequences, more than 9.5% being singletons. This clonotype has more than one count but fewer than ten. Germline lookup yields CDR1 SGHTA and CDR2 FQGNSA. The CDR3 has 13 amino acids. Between the trimmed V and J ends, which lost 5 bases and 9 bases, there was a span of 14 bases. Material: CD8+ T cells sorted from PBMCs, obtained 15 days after the yellow fever booster vaccination. The sequence was obtained from a man younger than 30 who received the YFV17D yellow fever vaccine. The chain joins TRBV7-2 to TRBJ2-1; TRBD2 is a possible D gene (6 bases). The CDR3 sequence is CASSPGLLGEQFF. In DNA, the CDR3 is TGTGCCAGCAGCCCGGGACTTTTAGGTGAGCAGTTCTTC.